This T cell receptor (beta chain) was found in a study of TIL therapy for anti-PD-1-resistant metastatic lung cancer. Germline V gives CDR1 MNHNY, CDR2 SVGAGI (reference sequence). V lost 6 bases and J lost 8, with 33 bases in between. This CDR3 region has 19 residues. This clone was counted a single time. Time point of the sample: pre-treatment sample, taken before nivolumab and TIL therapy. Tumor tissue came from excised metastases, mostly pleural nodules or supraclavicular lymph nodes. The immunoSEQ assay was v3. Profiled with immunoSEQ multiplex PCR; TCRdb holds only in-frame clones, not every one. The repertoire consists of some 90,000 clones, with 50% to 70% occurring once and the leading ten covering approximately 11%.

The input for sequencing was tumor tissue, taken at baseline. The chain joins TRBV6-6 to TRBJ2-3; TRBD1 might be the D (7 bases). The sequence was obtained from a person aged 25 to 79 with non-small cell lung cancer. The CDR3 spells CASSLGRSGDSPHRGTQYF. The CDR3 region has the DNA TGTGCCAGCAGCTTGGGGAGGAGTGGGGACAGTCCTCACAGAGGTACGCAGTATTTT.